This T cell receptor beta chain was retrieved from a study of T cell changes during pregnancy in multiple sclerosis. Germline V CDR1 and CDR2: MNHNS, SASEGT. The CDR3 is 12 residues long. The V and J ends lost 1 base and 11 bases respectively, with 11 bases between them. Clones were sequenced by immunoSEQ multiplex PCR, and TCRdb holds only the in-frame ones, with some missing. The table includes around 66,000 clones, 75% to 95% detected once. The source is a female donor in good health, enrolled as a control in a pregnancy study. The V gene is TRBV6-1, the J gene TRBJ1-1; no clear D gene. The sample was peripheral blood, taken in the third trimester of pregnancy. The CDR3 DNA reads as TGTGCCAGCAGTGAAGGGCACGCTTACGCTTTCTTT. Amino acids: CASSEGHAYAFF.